A selection of T cell receptor beta chains follows, all from one sample in a study of T cells in Graves' hyperthyroidism and ophthalmopathy. MiXCR, applied by TCRdb to the multiplex PCR reads, yields one record per CDR3 protein. The table includes some 570,000 distinct CDR3 sequences, about a sixth detected once. The sequencing input was blood. These receptor sequences come from a woman between 18 and 29 years old with Graves' ophthalmopathy. CDR3s include the opening cysteine and the closing phenylalanine or tryptophan. Fields, in order: CDR3 protein, CDR3 DNA, D gene, V gene, clone size, J gene. The D gene is left open where the match is weak. Clone size is shown for a subset of rows, as once, few, many or a class of expanded clone.

CDR3: CASSRGPYLTDTQYF
DNA: TGTGCCAGCAGCCGGGGGCCCTACCTGACAGATACGCAGTATTTT
D: .
V: TRBV28
size: .
J: TRBJ2-3

CDR3: CASSDGANQPQHF
DNA: TGTGCCAGCAGTGATGGGGCGAACCAGCCCCAGCATTTT
D: .
V: TRBV12-3/TRBV12-4
size: many
J: TRBJ1-5

CDR3: CATPEGDYGYTF
DNA: TGTGCCACCCCTGAGGGAGACTATGGCTACACCTTC
D: .
V: TRBV24-1
size: few
J: TRBJ1-2

CDR3: CATSDTTDTQYF
DNA: TGTGCCACCAGTGACACCACAGATACGCAGTATTTT
D: .
V: TRBV24-1
size: .
J: TRBJ2-3

CDR3: CASSQRVSGRSEQFF
DNA: TGCGCCAGCAGCCAAAGGGTAAGCGGGAGATCTGAGCAGTTCTTC
D: TRBD2
V: TRBV4-3
size: .
J: TRBJ2-1

CDR3: CASNQDPSADTQYF
DNA: TGCGCCAGCAACCAAGATCCTAGCGCAGATACGCAGTATTTT
D: .
V: TRBV4-1
size: few
J: TRBJ2-3

CDR3: CASSYFGLAGDTDTQYF
DNA: TGTGCCAGCAGTTACTTCGGCCTAGCGGGAGATACAGATACGCAGTATTTT
D: TRBD2
V: TRBV6-1
size: few
J: TRBJ2-3

CDR3: CASRRQLGGNQPQHF
DNA: TGTGCCAGCAGACGACAACTTGGAGGCAATCAGCCCCAGCATTTT
D: .
V: TRBV28
size: many
J: TRBJ1-5

CDR3: CASSQRQATLNEKLFF
DNA: TGTGCCAGCAGCCAACGACAGGCTACATTGAATGAAAAACTGTTTTTT
D: .
V: TRBV3-1
size: many
J: TRBJ1-4

CDR3: CASSFHPTVAGKSDTQYF
DNA: TGTGCCAGCAGCTTCCACCCCACAGTAGCGGGGAAATCAGATACGCAGTATTTT
D: TRBD2
V: TRBV5-4
size: .
J: TRBJ2-3

CDR3: CASSLDTGGNQPQHF
DNA: TGTGCCAGCAGTTTAGATACAGGGGGCAATCAGCCCCAGCATTTT
D: TRBD1
V: TRBV12-3/TRBV12-4
size: few
J: TRBJ1-5

CDR3: CSARDRRGIVGMNTEAFF
DNA: TGCAGTGCTAGAGATAGGCGGGGGATAGTTGGTATGAACACTGAAGCTTTCTTT
D: .
V: TRBV20-1
size: few
J: TRBJ1-1

CDR3: CASSLPLRGSEQYF
DNA: TGTGCCAGCAGTTTGCCCCTACGCGGGAGCGAGCAGTACTTC
D: TRBD2
V: TRBV28
size: many
J: TRBJ2-7

CDR3: CASSQISGVEQFF
DNA: TGTGCCAGCAGCCAAATTAGCGGGGTTGAGCAGTTCTTC
D: TRBD2
V: TRBV3-1
size: many
J: TRBJ2-1

CDR3: CASSLGLARETQYF
DNA: TGTGCCAGCAGTTTAGGGCTAGCGAGGGAGACCCAGTACTTC
D: .
V: TRBV28
size: many
J: TRBJ2-5

CDR3: CASSPDRHYSPLHF
DNA: TGTGCCAGCAGTCCCGACCGACACTATTCACCCCTCCACTTT
D: .
V: TRBV28
size: many
J: TRBJ1-6

CDR3: CAWTLTGPANYGYTF
DNA: TGTGCCTGGACTTTAACAGGACCTGCTAACTATGGCTACACCTTC
D: .
V: TRBV30
size: few
J: TRBJ1-2

CDR3: CASSLGGGERQPQHF
DNA: TGCGCCAGCAGCTTGGGGGGTGGCGAGCGTCAGCCCCAGCATTTT
D: .
V: TRBV5-1
size: few
J: TRBJ1-5

CDR3: CSARDPPGQGAMAGELFF
DNA: TGCAGTGCTAGAGATCCCCCGGGGCAGGGGGCAATGGCCGGGGAGCTGTTTTTT
D: TRBD1
V: TRBV20-1
size: .
J: TRBJ2-2

CDR3: CASTPSRAVSYNEQFF
DNA: TGTGCCAGCACTCCAAGTCGTGCTGTCTCCTACAATGAGCAGTTCTTC
D: .
V: TRBV6-1
size: few
J: TRBJ2-1

CDR3: CASSQVNTEAFF
DNA: TGTGCCAGCAGCCAAGTGAACACTGAAGCTTTCTTT
D: .
V: TRBV3-1
size: many
J: TRBJ1-1

CDR3: CAWTTQGNTEAFF
DNA: TGTGCCTGGACTACGCAGGGGAACACTGAAGCTTTCTTT
D: .
V: TRBV30
size: many
J: TRBJ1-1

CDR3: CASSLSAGDSYEQYF
DNA: TGTGCCAGCAGTTTATCGGCAGGGGACAGCTACGAGCAGTACTTC
D: TRBD1
V: TRBV28
size: many
J: TRBJ2-7

CDR3: CASSPSGGLTDTQYF
DNA: TGTGCCAGCAGTCCTAGCGGGGGCCTCACAGATACGCAGTATTTT
D: TRBD2
V: TRBV27
size: .
J: TRBJ2-3

CDR3: CSVEDRNGGQYF
DNA: TGCAGCGTTGAAGATAGGAACGGGGGGCAGTACTTC
D: .
V: TRBV29-1
size: few
J: TRBJ2-7

CDR3: CASSSLPRDRGYEQYF
DNA: TGTGCCAGCAGTTCTCTACCGCGGGACAGGGGTTACGAGCAGTACTTC
D: TRBD1
V: TRBV6-2/TRBV6-3
size: few
J: TRBJ2-7

CDR3: CASSQFQGYYEQYF
DNA: TGTGCCAGCAGCCAATTCCAGGGATACTACGAGCAGTACTTC
D: .
V: TRBV14
size: few
J: TRBJ2-7

CDR3: CASRGAGGTGELFF
DNA: TGTGCCAGTCGGGGGGCAGGGGGCACCGGGGAGCTGTTTTTT
D: .
V: TRBV27
size: many
J: TRBJ2-2

CDR3: CASSYLGDLEMGTDTQYF
DNA: TGTGCCAGCAGTTACTTGGGCGACCTAGAGATGGGCACAGATACGCAGTATTTT
D: .
V: TRBV6-5
size: .
J: TRBJ2-3

CDR3: CASSYSYNSPLHF
DNA: TGTGCCAGCAGCTACTCCTATAATTCACCCCTCCACTTT
D: .
V: TRBV7-9
size: many
J: TRBJ1-6

CDR3: CASSLGGGSSYNSPLHF
DNA: TGTGCCAGCAGCCTGGGAGGGGGGAGCTCCTATAATTCACCCCTCCACTTT
D: .
V: TRBV3-1
size: many
J: TRBJ1-6

CDR3: CASSDRPTDTQYF
DNA: TGTGCCAGCAGCGACAGGCCCACAGATACGCAGTATTTT
D: .
V: TRBV7-2
size: many
J: TRBJ2-3

CDR3: CASSPHTSTYYEQYF
DNA: TGCGCCAGCAGCCCCCATACTAGTACCTACTACGAGCAGTACTTC
D: .
V: TRBV4-3
size: .
J: TRBJ2-7

CDR3: CASSQDLAGDLANYGYTF
DNA: TGCGCCAGCAGCCAAGATCTAGCAGGGGACCTCGCTAACTATGGCTACACCTTC
D: .
V: TRBV4-3
size: .
J: TRBJ1-2

CDR3: CASSAGLAGGPSYEQYF
DNA: TGCGCCAGCAGCGCGGGACTAGCGGGGGGGCCGTCCTACGAGCAGTACTTC
D: TRBD2
V: TRBV5-1
size: .
J: TRBJ2-7

CDR3: CASSPQTGDTEAFF
DNA: TGCGCCAGCAGCCCCCAGACAGGGGACACTGAAGCTTTCTTT
D: TRBD1
V: TRBV5-1
size: many
J: TRBJ1-1

CDR3: CASRKKGLHSFSVLSYEQYF
DNA: TGTGCCAGTAGAAAAAAAGGCCTCCACTCTTTTTCAGTACTCTCCTACGAGCAGTACTTC
D: .
V: TRBV19
size: .
J: TRBJ2-7

CDR3: CATSDMGIGTDTQYF
DNA: TGTGCCACCAGTGATATGGGGATTGGCACAGATACGCAGTATTTT
D: .
V: TRBV24-1
size: .
J: TRBJ2-3

CDR3: CASSLVPGQPSSGANVLTF
DNA: TGCGCCAGCAGCCTCGTTCCGGGACAGCCCTCCTCTGGGGCCAACGTCCTGACTTTC
D: TRBD1
V: TRBV4-1
size: few
J: TRBJ2-6

CDR3: CASSLGRTSGAQETQYF
DNA: TGTGCCAGCAGCTTAGGGCGGACTAGCGGGGCCCAAGAGACCCAGTACTTC
D: TRBD2
V: TRBV11-2
size: many
J: TRBJ2-5

CDR3: CASTDGEGTEAFF
DNA: TGTGCCAGCACCGACGGAGAAGGCACTGAAGCTTTCTTT
D: .
V: TRBV7-9
size: many
J: TRBJ1-1

CDR3: CASSETYSHREQYF
DNA: TGTGCCAGCAGCGAGACGTACAGCCATAGGGAGCAGTACTTC
D: .
V: TRBV13
size: many
J: TRBJ2-7

CDR3: CASTVPTGVSGNQETQYF
DNA: TGTGCCAGCACCGTCCCCACTGGAGTCAGTGGGAATCAAGAGACCCAGTACTTC
D: .
V: TRBV7-9
size: many
J: TRBJ2-5

CDR3: CASSQPTSPEGEKLFF
DNA: TGCGCCAGCAGCCAACCGACCTCCCCGGAGGGGGAAAAACTGTTTTTT
D: .
V: TRBV4-1
size: .
J: TRBJ1-4

CDR3: CASSVPGGYTF
DNA: TGTGCCAGCAGCGTCCCTGGTGGCTACACCTTC
D: .
V: TRBV9
size: few
J: TRBJ1-2

CDR3: CASSPDLRGKNIQYF
DNA: TGTGCCAGCAGCCCAGACCTAAGGGGCAAAAACATTCAGTACTTC
D: .
V: TRBV28
size: .
J: TRBJ2-4

CDR3: CASRRGAGSTEAFF
DNA: TGTGCCAGCAGGCGGGGGGCAGGGAGCACTGAAGCTTTCTTT
D: .
V: TRBV13
size: many
J: TRBJ1-1

CDR3: CASSPAGAGHEQFF
DNA: TGTGCCAGCAGCCCGGCAGGAGCGGGGCATGAGCAGTTCTTC
D: TRBD2
V: TRBV7-9
size: .
J: TRBJ2-1

CDR3: CASSPPAAPYEQYF
DNA: TGTGCCAGCAGTCCGCCCGCAGCCCCCTACGAGCAGTACTTC
D: .
V: TRBV11-1
size: many
J: TRBJ2-7

CDR3: CASNSKRGQVGNQPQHF
DNA: TGTGCCAGCAATAGTAAAAGAGGACAGGTGGGCAATCAGCCCCAGCATTTT
D: TRBD1
V: TRBV19
size: .
J: TRBJ1-5